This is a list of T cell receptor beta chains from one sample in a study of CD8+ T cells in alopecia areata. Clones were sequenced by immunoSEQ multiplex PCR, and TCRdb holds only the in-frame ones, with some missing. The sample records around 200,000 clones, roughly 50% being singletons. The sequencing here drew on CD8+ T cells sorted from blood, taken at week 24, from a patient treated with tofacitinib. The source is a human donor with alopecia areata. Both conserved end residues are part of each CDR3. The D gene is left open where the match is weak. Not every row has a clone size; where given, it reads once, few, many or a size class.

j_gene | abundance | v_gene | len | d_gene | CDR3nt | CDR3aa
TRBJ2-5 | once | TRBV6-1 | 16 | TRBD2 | TGTGCCAGCAGTGTCGACGGGGGGGCGGTGGAAGAGACCCAGTACTTC | CASSVDGGAVEETQYF
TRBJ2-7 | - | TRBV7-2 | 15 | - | TGTGCCAGCAGCTCCAGTGGGTGGGCGTCCTACGAGCAGTACTTC | CASSSSGWASYEQYF
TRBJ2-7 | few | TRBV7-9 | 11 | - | TGTGCCAGCAGCCCAGCCTACGAGCAGTACTTC | CASSPAYEQYF
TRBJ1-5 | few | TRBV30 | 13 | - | TGTGCCTGGAGTGAAACGATCGATCAGCCCCAGCATTTT | CAWSETIDQPQHF
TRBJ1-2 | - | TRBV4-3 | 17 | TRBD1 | TGCGCCAGCAGCCAAGAGAGGACAGGCGGAGGCCTCTATGGCTACACCTTC | CASSQERTGGGLYGYTF
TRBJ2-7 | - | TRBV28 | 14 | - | TGTGCCAGCAGTTTATTAGGACAGCCCTACGAGCAGTACTTC | CASSLLGQPYEQYF
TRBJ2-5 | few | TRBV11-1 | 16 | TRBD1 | TGTGCCAGCAGGCTGGGACAGGGAGGACTCCAAGAGACCCAGTACTTC | CASRLGQGGLQETQYF
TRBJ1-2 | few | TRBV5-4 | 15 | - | TGTGCCAGCAGCCGGACAAACAGTGACGAGAAAGGCTACACCTTC | CASSRTNSDEKGYTF
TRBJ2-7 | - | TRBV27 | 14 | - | TGTGCCAGCAGTACGACGGGGACCAACTGGGAGCAGTACTTC | CASSTTGTNWEQYF
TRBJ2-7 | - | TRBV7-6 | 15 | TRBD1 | TGTGCCAGCAGCTTAGCGGGACAGCGACCCTACGAGCAGTACTTC | CASSLAGQRPYEQYF
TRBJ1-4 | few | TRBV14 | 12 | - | TGTGCCAGCAGCCAAGGGAAGGAAAAACTGTTTTTT | CASSQGKEKLFF
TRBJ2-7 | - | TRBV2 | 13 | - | TGTGCCAGCAGTGGGACGGAAAACTACGAGCAGTACTTC | CASSGTENYEQYF
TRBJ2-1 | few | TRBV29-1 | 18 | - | TGCAGCGTTGACACCCATCCTGCGACAGGGAGGACTCTTAATGAGCAGTTCTTC | CSVDTHPATGRTLNEQFF
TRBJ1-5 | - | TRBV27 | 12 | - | TGTGCCAGCAGTTTTGAAGGTCAGCCCCAGCATTTT | CASSFEGQPQHF
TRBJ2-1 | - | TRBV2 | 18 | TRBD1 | TGTGCCAGCAGACAGGACAGGGGAATGATTAGCTCCTACAATGAGCAGTTCTTC | CASRQDRGMISSYNEQFF
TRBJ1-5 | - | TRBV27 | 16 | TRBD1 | TGTGCCAGCAGTTTAGTGGCAGGGGGATCTAATCAGCCCCAGCATTTT | CASSLVAGGSNQPQHF
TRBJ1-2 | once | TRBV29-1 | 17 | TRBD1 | TGCAGCGTCAAAACCCCGGACAGGGGAATTTCTAACTATGGCTACACCTTC | CSVKTPDRGISNYGYTF
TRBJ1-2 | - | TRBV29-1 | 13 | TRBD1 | TGCAGCGTTCCGACAGGGGGCGCAACGGGCTACACCTTC | CSVPTGGATGYTF
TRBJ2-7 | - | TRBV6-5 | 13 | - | TGTGCCAGCAGTGACAGCCCCTCCTACGAGCAGTACTTC | CASSDSPSYEQYF
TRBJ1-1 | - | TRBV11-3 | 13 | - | TGTGCCAGCAGCTTAGAGGGGAACACTGAAGCTTTCTTT | CASSLEGNTEAFF
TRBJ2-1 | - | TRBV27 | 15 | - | TGTGCCAGCAGTCCCCGGGGGGCGGTTATAAAGGAGCAGTTCTTC | CASSPRGAVIKEQFF
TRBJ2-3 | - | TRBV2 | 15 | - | TGTGCCAGCAGTGAAGTGGGGGTTAGCACAGATACGCAGTATTTT | CASSEVGVSTDTQYF
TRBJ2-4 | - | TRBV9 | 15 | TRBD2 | TGTGCCAGCAGCCCTCGCGGGGGGGCCGTGGACATTCAGTACTTC | CASSPRGGAVDIQYF
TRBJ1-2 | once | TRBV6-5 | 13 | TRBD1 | TGTGCCAGCAGTCCAGGGGGCGACTATGGCTACACCTTC | CASSPGGDYGYTF
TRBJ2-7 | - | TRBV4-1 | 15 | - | TGCGCCAGCAGCCAAACTCAGGCCTTAGCCTACGAGCAGTACTTC | CASSQTQALAYEQYF
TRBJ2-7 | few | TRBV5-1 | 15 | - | TGCGCCAGCAGCTTAAAGGACGGAAGCTCCTACGAGCAGTACTTC | CASSLKDGSSYEQYF
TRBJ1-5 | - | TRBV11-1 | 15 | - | TGTGCCAGCAGCTTAGGGGGCGCAGGCAATCAGCCCCAGCATTTT | CASSLGGAGNQPQHF
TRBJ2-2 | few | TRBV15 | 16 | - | TGTGCCACCAGCCCTCGAGCGGGCGCGAACACCGGGGAGCTGTTTTTT | CATSPRAGANTGELFF
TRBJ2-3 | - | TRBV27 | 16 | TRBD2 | TGTGCCAGCAGTTCCACTAGCGGGGGGAAAACAGATACGCAGTATTTT | CASSSTSGGKTDTQYF
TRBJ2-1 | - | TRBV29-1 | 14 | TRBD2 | TGCAGCGTACTGACTAGCGGGGCTGGGGATGAGCAGTTCTTC | CSVLTSGAGDEQFF
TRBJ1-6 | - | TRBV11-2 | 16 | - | TGTGCCAGCAGCCGGGACATTGATTTCATGGACTCACCCCTCCACTTT | CASSRDIDFMDSPLHF
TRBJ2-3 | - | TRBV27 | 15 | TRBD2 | TGTGCCAGCAGTTTGGCGGGGGGGCCAACAGATACGCAGTATTTT | CASSLAGGPTDTQYF
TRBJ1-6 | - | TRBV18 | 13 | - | TGTGCCAGCTCACCCTCCGAACGATCACCCCTCCACTTT | CASSPSERSPLHF
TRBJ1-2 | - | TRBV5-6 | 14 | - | TGTGCCAGCAGCTTGGTTGGGGATAACTATGGCTACACCTTC | CASSLVGDNYGYTF
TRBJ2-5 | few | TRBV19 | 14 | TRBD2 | TGTGCCACCGCCAGCGGGGGGGTAATACAGACCCAGTACTTC | CATASGGVIQTQYF
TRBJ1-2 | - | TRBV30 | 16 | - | TGTGCCTGGGAAGAGATCAACATAGAGGGTCGCCTTGGCTACACCTTC | CAWEEINIEGRLGYTF
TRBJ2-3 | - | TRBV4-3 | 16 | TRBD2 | TGCGCCAGCAGCCAAGTTCTAGCGGGGGGTTCAGATACGCAGTATTTT | CASSQVLAGGSDTQYF
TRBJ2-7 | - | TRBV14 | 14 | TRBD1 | TGCGCCAGCAGCCAAGGGACAGGATCCTACGAGCAGTACTTC | CASSQGTGSYEQYF
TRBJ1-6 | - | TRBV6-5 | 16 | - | TGTGCCAGCAGTTATGGATCTGTGGGCGGGGATTCACCCCTCCACTTT | CASSYGSVGGDSPLHF
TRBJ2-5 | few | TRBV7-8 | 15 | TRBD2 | TGTGCCAGCAGCTTAGTTGGGACTAGCCAAGAGACCCAGTACTTC | CASSLVGTSQETQYF
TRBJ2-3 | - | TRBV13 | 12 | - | TGTGCCAGCAGTTCAGGGACAGATACGCAGTATTTT | CASSSGTDTQYF
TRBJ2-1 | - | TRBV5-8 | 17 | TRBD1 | TGTGCCAACTCCAAACCCTTGGCAGGGGGCCTCGTCGATGAGCAGTTCTTC | CANSKPLAGGLVDEQFF
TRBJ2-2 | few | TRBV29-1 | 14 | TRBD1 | TGCAGCGTTGCACCCGGGGACAGCACCGGGGAGCTGTTTTTT | CSVAPGDSTGELFF
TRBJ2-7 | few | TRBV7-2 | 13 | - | TGTGCCAGCAGCCCAGCCCACGGTTACGAGCAGTACTTC | CASSPAHGYEQYF
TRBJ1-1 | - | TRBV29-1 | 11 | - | TGCAGCGTCCCCGGCAACACTGAAGCTTTCTTT | CSVPGNTEAFF
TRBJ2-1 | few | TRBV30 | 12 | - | TGTGCCTGGAGTGTACGGGTAAATGAGCAGTTCTTC | CAWSVRVNEQFF
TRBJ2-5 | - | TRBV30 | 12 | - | TGTGCCTGGAGTGGTCCTAAAGAGACCCAGTACTTC | CAWSGPKETQYF
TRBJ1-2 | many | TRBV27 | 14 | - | TGTGCCAGCAGTTTACGGGTGGGTAGGAATGGCTACACCTTC | CASSLRVGRNGYTF
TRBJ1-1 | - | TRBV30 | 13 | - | TGTGCCTGGAGTGTAATCATGAACACTGAAGCTTTCTTT | CAWSVIMNTEAFF
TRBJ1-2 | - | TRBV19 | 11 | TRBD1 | TGTGCCAGTTGGGACAGCTATGGCTACACCTTC | CASWDSYGYTF
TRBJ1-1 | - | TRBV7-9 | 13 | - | TGTGCCAGCAGCTTAGTAAAGGGCACTGAAGCTTTCTTT | CASSLVKGTEAFF
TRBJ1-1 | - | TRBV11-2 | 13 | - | TGTGCCAGCAGTACCGGGGTGGGTGCTGAAGCTTTCTTT | CASSTGVGAEAFF
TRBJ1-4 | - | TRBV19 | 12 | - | TGTGCCAGTAGTATGGGAGGTGAAAAACTGTTTTTT | CASSMGGEKLFF
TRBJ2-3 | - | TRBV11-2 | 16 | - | TGTGCCAGCAGCCTTCAGTCGGTCTCGGGGGCAGATACGCAGTATTTT | CASSLQSVSGADTQYF
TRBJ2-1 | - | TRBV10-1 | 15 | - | TGCGCCAGCAGTGAAAAGGGGGAAGCCTACAATGAGCAGTTCTTC | CASSEKGEAYNEQFF
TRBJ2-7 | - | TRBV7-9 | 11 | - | TGTGCCTCCGTCGGCGCCTACGAGCAGTACTTC | CASVGAYEQYF
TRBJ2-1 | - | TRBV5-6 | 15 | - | TGTGCCAGCAGCCAGAAGCTTCTTGGGGCATATGAGCAGTTCTTC | CASSQKLLGAYEQFF
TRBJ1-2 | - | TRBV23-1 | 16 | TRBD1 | TGCGCCAGCAGTTCACCCGGACAGGGTGAGGGGGATGGCTACACCTTC | CASSSPGQGEGDGYTF
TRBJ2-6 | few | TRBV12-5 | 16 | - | TGTGCTAGTGGTTTGATGGGAACCTCTGGGGCCAACGTCCTGACTTTC | CASGLMGTSGANVLTF